This TCR beta chain was captured by sequencing in a study of T cell responses to AZD1222 COVID-19 vaccine. CDR3 length: 16 amino acids. The germline CDR1 and CDR2 sequences are KGHSH and LQKENI. As concerns this clone: Its antigen is still unknown. One end of the junction does not line up with germline, which may come from a read error.

Study-wide points: Across the whole spike, CD4 TCRs peaked at regions 160-218 and 743-854. After two AZD1222 doses, spike-specific TCR breadth and depth rose versus day 0. The sample set comprised mostly white British donors with more females, and clonal diversity was possibly underestimated.

Sequencing used immunoSEQ multiplex PCR; TCRdb keeps in-frame clones, though not all of them. The sample has approximately 60,000 clones, roughly 70% seen once. The sample here was peripheral blood, taken on day 0 of AZD1222 vaccination. This sequence was found in an adult in good health. The genes are TRBV18 and TRBJ1-1; 10 nucleotides align to TRBD1. The CDR3 coding sequence is TGTGCCAGCCCACCACAGGGGACAGGGGTCCCCACTGAAGCTTTCTTT. Translating gives CASPPQGTGVPTEAFF.